One sample yielded the 7 T cell receptor beta chains listed below, sequenced in a study of cytomegalovirus exposure and HLA in healthy donors. PCR was performed using 60 Vbeta and 13 Jbeta primers. Libraries were prepared by immunoSEQ multiplex PCR; TCRdb keeps only in-frame clonotypes and omits some of them. The table records about 99,000 clones, roughly 80% of them present only once. The sample taken for sequencing was PBMCs. The receptors stem from a man aged 40-49 years in good health and CMV-seronegative.

V usage is TRBV10-2 and J usage is TRBJ1-1; 8 bases match TRBD1. The V gene's germline CDR1 is WSHSY and CDR2 SAAADI. J was trimmed by 3 bases and V by 11 bases; bases with no gene match: 8. The CDR3 is made up of 13 amino acids. CDR3 sequence reads: CAATGQGYTEAFF. The CDR3 DNA reads TGCGCCGCGACAGGACAGGGTTACACTGAAGCTTTCTTT.

This clone has a single count. This sequence joins TRBV5-4 and TRBJ2-5, with 7 nucleotides matching TRBD2. From germline, CDR1 is SGHNT and CDR2 YYREEE (reference sequence). This CDR3 has 15 residues. The ends lost 0 bases at V and 11 bases at J; junction bases unmatched: 13. The CDR3 here is CASSLGLAELGEQYF. Written as DNA, the CDR3 is TGTGCCAGCAGCTTGGGTCTAGCGGAGCTGGGGGAGCAGTACTTC.

The rearrangement links TRBV27 to TRBJ2-1, with 7 bases identical to TRBD1. With 1 base clipped from V and 4 bases from J, the junction kept 1 base outside the gene matches. Germline V lookup: CDR1 MNHEY, CDR2 SMNVEV (reference sequence). CDR3 length equals 14 residues. The CDR3 loop reads CASSLWDRYNEQFF. The CDR3 DNA reads as TGTGCCAGCAGTTTATGGGACAGATACAATGAGCAGTTCTTC.

A few counts support this clone. The rearrangement uses TRBV2 and TRBJ2-3, with TRBD1 as a possible D gene (6 bases). Germline CDR1 SNHLY, CDR2 FYNNEI. The length of the CDR3 is 14 residues. Trimming shortened V by 9 bases and J by 0 bases, and 13 bases separated the two germline ends. The CDR3 region is CASKGQRSTDTQYF. CDR3 nucleotides: TGTGCCAGTAAAGGACAGAGGAGCACAGATACGCAGTATTTT.

The chain links TRBV19 to TRBJ2-1; 10 nucleotides match TRBD2. The ends lost 6 bases at V and 4 bases at J; junction bases unmatched: 6. The CDR3 is 15 amino acids. From germline, CDR1 is LNHDA and CDR2 SQIVND (reference sequence). The CDR3: CASSITSGKYNEQFF. In nucleotides, the CDR3 is TGTGCCAGTAGCATTACTAGCGGGAAATACAATGAGCAGTTCTTC.

The rearrangement links TRBV6-5 to TRBJ2-7, with TRBD2 identical over 8 bases. Germline-derived CDR1 and CDR2 are MNHEY and SVGAGI. The CDR3 contains 15 residues. The V segment lost 6 bases and the J segment 1 base; nucleotides outside the gene matches: 8. The CDR3 bases are TGTGCCAGCAGGTCGCGGGGGGCGGAATCCTACGAGCAGTACTTC. It translates to CASRSRGAESYEQYF.

The chain has TRBV7-6 and TRBJ2-7; TRBD2 agrees at 7 bases. This CDR3 is built from 15 residues. CDR1 is SGHVS, CDR2 FNYEAQ, per germline. The J segment lost 2 bases and the V segment lost 1 base, leaving 5 bases of the junction unmatched. The CDR3 DNA follows: TGTGCCAGCAGCTTAGGTGCTAGCGGCACCTACGAGCAGTACTTC. Translated: CASSLGASGTYEQYF.